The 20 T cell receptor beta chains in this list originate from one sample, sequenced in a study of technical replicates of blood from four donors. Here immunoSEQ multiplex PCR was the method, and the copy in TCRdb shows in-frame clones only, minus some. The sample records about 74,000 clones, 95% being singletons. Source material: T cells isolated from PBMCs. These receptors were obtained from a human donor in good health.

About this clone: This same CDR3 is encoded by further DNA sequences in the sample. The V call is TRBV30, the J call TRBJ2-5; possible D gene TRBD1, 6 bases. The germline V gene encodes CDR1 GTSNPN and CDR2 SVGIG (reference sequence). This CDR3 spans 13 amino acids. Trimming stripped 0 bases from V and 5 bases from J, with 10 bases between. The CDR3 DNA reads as TGTGCCTGGAGTGTACAGGGTGCGGAGACCCAGTACTTC. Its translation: CAWSVQGAETQYF.

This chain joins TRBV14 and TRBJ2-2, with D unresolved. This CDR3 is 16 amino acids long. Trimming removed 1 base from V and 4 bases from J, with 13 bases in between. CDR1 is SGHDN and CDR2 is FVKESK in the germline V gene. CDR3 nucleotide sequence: TGTGCCAGCAGCCAAGCCCCTTATATCGGCACCGGGGAGCTGTTTTTT. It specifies CASSQAPYIGTGELFF.

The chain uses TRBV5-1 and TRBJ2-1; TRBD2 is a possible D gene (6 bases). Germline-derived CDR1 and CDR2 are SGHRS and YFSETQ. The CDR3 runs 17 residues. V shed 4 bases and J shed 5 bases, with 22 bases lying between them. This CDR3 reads CASSILGGAGVNNEQFF. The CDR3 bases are TGCGCCAGCAGCATCTTGGGGGGAGCGGGCGTCAACAATGAGCAGTTCTTC.

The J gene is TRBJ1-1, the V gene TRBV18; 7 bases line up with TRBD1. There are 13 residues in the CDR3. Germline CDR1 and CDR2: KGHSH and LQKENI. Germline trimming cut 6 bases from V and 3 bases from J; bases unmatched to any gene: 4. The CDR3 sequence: CASSQGEDTEAFF. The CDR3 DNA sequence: TGTGCCAGCTCCCAGGGGGAGGACACTGAAGCTTTCTTT. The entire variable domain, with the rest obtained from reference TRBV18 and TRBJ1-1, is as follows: NAGVMQNPRHLVRRRGQEARLRCSPMKGHSHVYWYRQLPEEGLKFMVYLQKENIIDESGMPKERFSAEFPKEGPSILRIQQVVRGDSAAYFCASSQGEDTEAFFGQGTRLTVV.

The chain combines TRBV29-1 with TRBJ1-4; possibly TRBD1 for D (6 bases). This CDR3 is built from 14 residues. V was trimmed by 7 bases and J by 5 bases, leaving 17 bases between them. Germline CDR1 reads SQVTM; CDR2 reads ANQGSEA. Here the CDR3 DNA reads TGCAGCGCCCTTGGGGGCAGGCGGAATGAAAAACTGTTTTTT. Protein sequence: CSALGGRRNEKLFF.

CDR3 protein: CAITRDRSGNTIYF. The CDR3 coding sequence is TGTGCCATCACCCGGGACAGGTCTGGAAACACCATATATTTT. V and J are TRBV10-3 and TRBJ1-3, with 8 bases identical to TRBD1. Germline CDR1 ENHRY, CDR2 SYGVKD. The CDR3 contains 14 residues. The V segment lost 7 bases and the J segment 1 base; nucleotides outside the gene matches: 3.

CDR3 coding DNA: TGTGCCAGCAGATCCGGACAGCCGAATGAAAAACTGTTTTTT. Translation: CASRSGQPNEKLFF. This sequence joins TRBV28 and TRBJ1-4, with D possibly TRBD1 on 6 matching bases. Trimming took 6 bases from V and 5 from J, leaving 13 bases between them. Germline V lookup: CDR1 MDHEN, CDR2 SYDVKM. The CDR3 has 14 residues.

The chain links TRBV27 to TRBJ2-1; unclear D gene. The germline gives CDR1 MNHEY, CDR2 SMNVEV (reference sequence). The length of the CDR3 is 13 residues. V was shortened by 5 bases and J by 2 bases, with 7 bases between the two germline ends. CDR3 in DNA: TGTGCCAGCAGTACACAGCCCTACAATGAGCAGTTCTTC. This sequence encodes CASSTQPYNEQFF.

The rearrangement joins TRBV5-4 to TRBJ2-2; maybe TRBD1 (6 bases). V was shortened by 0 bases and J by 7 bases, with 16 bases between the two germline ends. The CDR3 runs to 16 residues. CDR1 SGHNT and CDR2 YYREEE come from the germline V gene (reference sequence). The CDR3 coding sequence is TGTGCCAGCAGCTTGGATCCGAAGGGGGATCTCGGGGAGCTGTTTTTT. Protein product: CASSLDPKGDLGELFF.

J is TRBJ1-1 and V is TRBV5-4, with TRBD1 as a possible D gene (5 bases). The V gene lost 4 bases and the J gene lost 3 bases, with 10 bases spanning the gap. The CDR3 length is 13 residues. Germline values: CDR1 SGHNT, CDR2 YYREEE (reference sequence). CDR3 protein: CASSPPGDTEAFF. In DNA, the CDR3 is TGTGCCAGCAGCCCCCCGGGGGACACTGAAGCTTTCTTT.

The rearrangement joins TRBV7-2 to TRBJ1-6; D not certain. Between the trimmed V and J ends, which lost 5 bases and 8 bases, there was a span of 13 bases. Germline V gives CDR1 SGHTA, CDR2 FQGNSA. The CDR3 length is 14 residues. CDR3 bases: TGTGCCAGCAGCCTGTCGCGTTTCGATTCACCCCTCCACTTT. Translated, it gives CASSLSRFDSPLHF.

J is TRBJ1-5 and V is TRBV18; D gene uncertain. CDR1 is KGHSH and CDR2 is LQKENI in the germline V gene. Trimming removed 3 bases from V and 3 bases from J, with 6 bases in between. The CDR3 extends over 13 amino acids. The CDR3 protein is CASSPRDNQPQHF. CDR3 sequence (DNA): TGTGCCAGCTCACCTAGAGACAATCAGCCCCAGCATTTT. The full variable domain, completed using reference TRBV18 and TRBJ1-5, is NAGVMQNPRHLVRRRGQEARLRCSPMKGHSHVYWYRQLPEEGLKFMVYLQKENIIDESGMPKERFSAEFPKEGPSILRIQQVVRGDSAAYFCASSPRDNQPQHFGDGTRLSIL.

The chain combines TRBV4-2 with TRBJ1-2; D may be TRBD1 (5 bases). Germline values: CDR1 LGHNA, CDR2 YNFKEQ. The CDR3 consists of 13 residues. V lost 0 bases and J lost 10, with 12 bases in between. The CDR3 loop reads CASSQEPGQPYTF. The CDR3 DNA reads TGTGCCAGCAGCCAAGAACCAGGGCAGCCCTACACCTTC.

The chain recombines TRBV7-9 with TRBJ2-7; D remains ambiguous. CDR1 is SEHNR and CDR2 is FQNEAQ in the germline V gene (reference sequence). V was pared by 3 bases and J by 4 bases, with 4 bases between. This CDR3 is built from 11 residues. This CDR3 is CASSFNYEQYF. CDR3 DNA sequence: TGTGCCAGCAGCTTTAATTACGAGCAGTACTTC.

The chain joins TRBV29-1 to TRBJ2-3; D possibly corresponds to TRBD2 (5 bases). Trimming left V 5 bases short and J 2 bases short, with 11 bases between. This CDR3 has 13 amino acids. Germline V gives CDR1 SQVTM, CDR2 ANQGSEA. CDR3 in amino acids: CSVTSSPTDTQYF. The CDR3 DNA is TGCAGCGTTACATCTAGCCCCACAGATACGCAGTATTTT.

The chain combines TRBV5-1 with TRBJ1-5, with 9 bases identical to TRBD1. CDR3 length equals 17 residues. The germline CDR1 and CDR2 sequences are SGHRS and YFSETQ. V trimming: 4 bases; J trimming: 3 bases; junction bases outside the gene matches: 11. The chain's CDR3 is CASSPTGGRDLNQPQHF. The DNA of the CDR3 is TGCGCCAGCAGCCCAACAGGGGGCAGGGATCTCAATCAGCCCCAGCATTTT.

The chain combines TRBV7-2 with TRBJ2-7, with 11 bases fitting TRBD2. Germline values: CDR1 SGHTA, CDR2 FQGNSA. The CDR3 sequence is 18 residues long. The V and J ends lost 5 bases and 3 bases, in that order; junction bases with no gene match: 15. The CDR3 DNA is TGTGCCAGCAGCCCAACCCAACGGACTAGCGGGTATCTCTACGAGCAGTACTTC. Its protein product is CASSPTQRTSGYLYEQYF.

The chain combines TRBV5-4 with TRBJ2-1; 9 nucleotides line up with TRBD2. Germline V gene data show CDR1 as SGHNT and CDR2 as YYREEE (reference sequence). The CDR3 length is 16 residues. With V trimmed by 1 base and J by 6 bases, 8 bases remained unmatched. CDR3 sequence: CASSLIRTSEANEQFF. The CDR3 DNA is TGTGCCAGCAGCTTGATCCGGACTAGCGAGGCCAATGAGCAGTTCTTC.

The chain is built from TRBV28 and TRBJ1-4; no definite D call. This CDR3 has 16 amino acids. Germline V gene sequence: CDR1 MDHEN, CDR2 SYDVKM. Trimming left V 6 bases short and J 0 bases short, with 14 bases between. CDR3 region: CASSALFTSTNEKLFF. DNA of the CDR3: TGTGCCAGCAGCGCTCTATTTACTTCAACTAATGAAAAACTGTTTTTT.

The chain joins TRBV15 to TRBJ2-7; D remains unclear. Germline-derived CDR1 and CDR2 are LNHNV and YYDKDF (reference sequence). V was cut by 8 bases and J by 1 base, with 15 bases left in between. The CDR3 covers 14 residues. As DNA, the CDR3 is TGTGCCACCTCCTTAGGAAAGACTTCCTACGAGCAGTACTTC. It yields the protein CATSLGKTSYEQYF.